These 24 T cell receptor beta chains were sequenced from one sample in a study of cytomegalovirus exposure and HLA in healthy donors. The PCR was carried out with 60 Vbeta primers and 13 Jbeta primers. Assay used: immunoSEQ multiplex PCR; TCRdb lists only in-frame clones, some missing. In all, the sample yields about 120,000 clones. Specimen: PBMCs. Every receptor here comes from a woman aged 40-49 years in good health and CMV-seropositive.

CDR3 sequence (DNA): TGTGCCAGTACCTCAGGGGGACAGGGAGATCAGCCCCAGCATTTT. This sequence encodes CASTSGGQGDQPQHF. This chain connects TRBV19 to TRBJ1-5; TRBD1 matches at 9 bases. Germline V gives CDR1 LNHDA, CDR2 SQIVND (reference sequence). The CDR3 sequence is 15 residues long. Trimming removed 7 bases from V and 5 bases from J; junction bases left unmatched: 9.

The rearrangement uses TRBV18 and TRBJ1-3; D unclear. The CDR3 spans 18 residues. The V and J ends lost 8 bases and 0 bases respectively, with 23 bases between them. The germline V gene encodes CDR1 KGHSH and CDR2 LQKENI. CDR3 sequence: CASSLRNGEPSSGNTIYF. The CDR3, as DNA: TGTGCCAGCAGCCTCAGAAACGGGGAGCCTAGCTCTGGAAACACCATATATTTT. The full variable domain, rest sourced from reference TRBV18 and TRBJ1-3, is NAGVMQNPRHLVRRRGQEARLRCSPMKGHSHVYWYRQLPEEGLKFMVYLQKENIIDESGMPKERFSAEFPKEGPSILRIQQVVRGDSAAYFCASSLRNGEPSSGNTIYFGEGSWLTVV.

The gene calls are TRBV19 and TRBJ1-1, with TRBD1 matching 9 bases. CDR3 length equals 17 residues. The trim removed 4 bases at V and 0 bases at J, leaving 9 bases unmatched. The germline V gene has CDR1 LNHDA and CDR2 SQIVND (reference sequence). CDR3 sequence reads: CASSTTGGVGLNTEAFF. The CDR3 DNA follows: TGTGCCAGTAGTACTACAGGGGGCGTCGGGCTGAACACTGAAGCTTTCTTT.

The CDR3 loop is CASSQGAGGPQAEAFF. The CDR3, as DNA: TGTGCCAGCAGTCAGGGGGCCGGTGGTCCACAGGCTGAAGCTTTCTTT. The chain has TRBV2 and TRBJ1-1; 8 nucleotides match TRBD1. Losses at the gene ends were 5 bases for V and 6 bases for J; bases not matched to a gene: 14. CDR3 length: 16 amino acids. Looked up from germline, CDR1 is SNHLY and CDR2 is FYNNEI.

This chain uses TRBV5-1 with TRBJ2-7, with 12 bases that match TRBD1. Germline V gene sequence: CDR1 SGHRS, CDR2 YFSETQ. The CDR3 has 15 residues. Unmatched junction bases numbered 8, after V lost 3 bases and J lost 7 bases. CDR3 DNA: TGCGCCAGCAGCTCTTCCGGGACAGGGGGCAGGGAGCAGTACTTC. Translating it yields CASSSSGTGGREQYF.

The chain combines TRBV30 with TRBJ2-5; perhaps TRBD1 as D (5 bases). Matching the DNA end better, TRBJ2-7 makes the J call doubtful. Germline CDR1 and CDR2: GTSNPN and SVGIG (reference sequence). This CDR3 region has 12 residues. The CDR3 nucleotides are TGTGCCTGGCAAAGGGGAAGTGACGAGCAGTACTTC. Amino acids: CAWQRGSDEQYF.

V gene TRBV6-1 combines with J gene TRBJ1-1, with 7 bases lining up with TRBD1. The CDR3 runs to 14 residues. The germline V gene has CDR1 MNHNS and CDR2 SASEGT. V lost 4 bases to trimming and J lost 4 bases; unmatched junction nucleotides: 6. CDR3 nucleotides: TGTGCCAGCAGTGGCAGAGGGGGCAGCACTGAAGCTTTCTTT. Translation: CASSGRGGSTEAFF.

The V and J genes are TRBV7-3 and TRBJ2-2; possibly TRBD2 for D (6 bases). Trimming removed 5 bases at V and 5 bases at J, with 9 bases between. CDR3 length: 13 residues. CDR1 is SGHTA and CDR2 is FQGTGA in the germline V gene. Here the CDR3 reads CASSPGGTGELFF. The CDR3 region has the DNA TGTGCCAGCAGCCCCGGGGGAACCGGGGAGCTGTTTTTT.

The chain links TRBV19 to TRBJ2-7, with D maybe TRBD1 (6 bases). V lost 4 bases and J 6 bases, leaving 25 bases between the germline ends. The CDR3 runs to 17 residues. Germline CDR1 is LNHDA and CDR2 is SQIVND (reference sequence). The CDR3 loop reads CASSSRGGRAGQSEQYF. The DNA of the CDR3 is TGTGCCAGTAGTAGTAGAGGGGGACGAGCCGGCCAATCCGAGCAGTACTTC.

The V call is TRBV2, the J call TRBJ2-7; D possibly corresponds to TRBD2 (5 bases). Between the trimmed V and J ends, which lost 3 bases and 6 bases, there was a span of 9 bases. Germline assignment: CDR1 SNHLY and CDR2 FYNNEI. CDR3 size: 12 residues. The CDR3 is CASSDRGSEQYF. CDR3 DNA: TGTGCCAGCAGTGACCGGGGTAGCGAGCAGTACTTC.

V usage is TRBV19 and J usage is TRBJ2-5; D possibly corresponds to TRBD1 (5 bases). This CDR3 region has 17 residues. The germline V gene has CDR1 LNHDA and CDR2 SQIVND (reference sequence). V lost 3 bases and J 5 bases, leaving 22 bases between the germline ends. The CDR3 DNA follows: TGTGCCAGTAGTATTTCGAACGGCAGTCCAGGGTGGGAGACCCAGTACTTC. Translating gives CASSISNGSPGWETQYF.

The V gene is TRBV5-4, the J gene TRBJ2-7; 8 positions match TRBD1. Losses at the gene ends were 4 bases for V and 2 bases for J; bases not matched to a gene: 11. CDR3 length: 16 amino acids. The germline gives CDR1 SGHNT, CDR2 YYREEE (reference sequence). This chain's CDR3 is CASSGEGQGSTYEQYF. The CDR3 DNA sequence: TGTGCCAGCAGCGGGGAAGGACAGGGATCTACCTACGAGCAGTACTTC.

The gene calls are TRBV5-4 and TRBJ2-7; 11 bases align to TRBD2. Trimming at V came to 0 bases and at J to 2 bases, leaving 10 bases not matched to a gene. There are 18 residues in the CDR3. The germline gives CDR1 SGHNT, CDR2 YYREEE (reference sequence). Here the CDR3 reads CASSLGNIAGGNPYEQYF. CDR3 nucleotide sequence: TGTGCCAGCAGCTTGGGAAACATAGCGGGAGGGAACCCCTACGAGCAGTACTTC.

The chain couples TRBV6-5 to TRBJ1-2, with D hard to call. Germline V gene data show CDR1 as MNHEY and CDR2 as SVGAGI. V was shortened by 4 bases and J by 8 bases, with 8 bases between the two germline ends. This CDR3 contains 11 residues. The DNA for the CDR3 is TGTGCCAGCAGTTGGATCGGGGGCTACACCTTC. Amino acids: CASSWIGGYTF.

The chain links TRBV2 to TRBJ2-1; a weak D match, TRBD2 (5 bases). V gave up 6 bases and J gave up 11 bases, with 14 bases separating them. The CDR3 has 12 residues. Germline V CDR1 and CDR2: SNHLY, FYNNEI. The DNA of the CDR3 is TGTGCCAGCAGACCTACGGCGGGTAAGCAGTTCTTC. This sequence encodes CASRPTAGKQFF.

This chain links TRBV4-3 with TRBJ2-6, with D unclear. V lost 4 bases, J lost 0 bases, and 10 bases lay in between. Germline loops: CDR1 LGHNA, CDR2 YSLEER. CDR3 length: 16 residues. DNA of the CDR3: TGCGCCAGCAGCCTAGAACAGAGCTCTGGGGCCAACGTCCTGACTTTC. Its protein product is CASSLEQSSGANVLTF.

The chain employs TRBV21-1 and TRBJ1-1. TRBV21-1 is a listed pseudogene. The CDR3 consists of 12 residues. The CDR3 region is CASSRGDTEAFF. The CDR3 DNA follows: TGTGCCAGCAGCAGGGGGGACACTGAAGCTTTCTTT.

A note on this clone: At one of its ends the junction is not consistent with the germline gene, which may arise from a read error. V and J are TRBV19 and TRBJ2-2; D might be TRBD2 (5 bases). Germline-derived CDR1 and CDR2 are LNHDA and SQIVND (reference sequence). This CDR3 comprises 14 residues. Here the CDR3 DNA reads TGTGCCAGTAGTACGACCGGGAACCCCGGGGAGCTGTTTTTT. This translates into CASSTTGNPGELFF. Using reference TRBV19 and TRBJ2-2 for the parts outside the CDR3, the full variable domain is DGGITQSPKYLFRKEGQNVTLSCEQNLNHDAMYWYRQDPGQGLRLIYYSQIVNDFQKGDIAEGYSVSREKKESFPLTVTSAQKNPTAFYLCASSTTGNPGELFFGEGSRLTVL.

The gene calls are TRBV6-1 and TRBJ2-1, with 12 bases that match TRBD2. The CDR3 covers 15 residues. Germline assignment: CDR1 MNHNS and CDR2 SASEGT. V lost 10 bases and J lost 9; bases outside the gene matches: 13. The CDR3 coding sequence is TGTGCCAACGCATTAGGGACTAGCGGGTCCAGTGAGCAGTTCTTC. Its protein is CANALGTSGSSEQFF.

The rearrangement uses TRBV2 and TRBJ2-7; possible D gene TRBD2, 5 bases. Trimming took off 6 bases at V and 4 bases at J, with 13 bases between the two ends. This CDR3 spans 13 amino acids. Germline V gene sequence: CDR1 SNHLY, CDR2 FYNNEI. In DNA form, the CDR3 reads TGTGCCAGCAGCTTGGACTCGGGATACGAGCAGTACTTC. Its protein is CASSLDSGYEQYF.

The V gene is TRBV6-5, the J gene TRBJ2-1, with D tentatively TRBD2 (5 bases). This CDR3 region has 12 residues. Deletions cut 6 bases from V and 8 bases from J, with 11 bases between. In germline, CDR1 is MNHEY, CDR2 SVGAGI. Here the CDR3 reads CASRKSGDEQFF. DNA of the CDR3: TGTGCCAGCAGGAAGAGCGGCGATGAGCAGTTCTTC.

In DNA, the CDR3 is TGCGCCAGCCGGGGAGGTGACAGGGAAGCCTACGAGCAGTACTTC. Encoded protein: CASRGGDREAYEQYF. The chain carries TRBV5-1 and TRBJ2-5, with D perhaps TRBD1 (7 bases). Gene TRBJ2-7 matches the end of the DNA better, so the J call may be wrong. This CDR3 spans 15 amino acids. CDR1 SGHRS and CDR2 YFSETQ come from the germline V gene.

The chain couples TRBV5-1 to TRBJ2-1; 11 bases are shared with TRBD2. Germline-derived CDR1 and CDR2 are SGHRS and YFSETQ. This CDR3 contains 17 residues. Trimming removed 5 bases from V and 5 bases from J; junction bases left unmatched: 12. This CDR3 is CASRQLLAGVSHNEQFF. CDR3 nucleotide sequence: TGCGCCAGCAGACAACTACTAGCGGGAGTGAGCCACAATGAGCAGTTCTTC.

V usage is TRBV5-4 and J usage is TRBJ2-7; TRBD1 agrees at 9 bases. Germline CDR1 reads SGHNT; CDR2 reads YYREEE (reference sequence). After removal of 0 bases from V and 0 bases from J, the junction contained 10 bases not matched to a gene. CDR3 length equals 18 residues. The CDR3 coding sequence is TGTGCCAGCAGCTTGGGGGGGACAGGGCTGCTTAGCTCCTACGAGCAGTACTTC. Amino acids: CASSLGGTGLLSSYEQYF.